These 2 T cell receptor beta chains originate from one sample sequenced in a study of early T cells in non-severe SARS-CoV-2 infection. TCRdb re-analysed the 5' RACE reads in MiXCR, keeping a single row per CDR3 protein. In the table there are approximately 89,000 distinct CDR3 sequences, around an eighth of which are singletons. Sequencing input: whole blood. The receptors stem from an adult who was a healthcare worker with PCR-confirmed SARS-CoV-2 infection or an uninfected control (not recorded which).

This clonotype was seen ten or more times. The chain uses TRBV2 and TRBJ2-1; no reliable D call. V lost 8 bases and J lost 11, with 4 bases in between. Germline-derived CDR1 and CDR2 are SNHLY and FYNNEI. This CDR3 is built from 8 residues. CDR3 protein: CASVKQFF. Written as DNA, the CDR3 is TGTGCCAGCGTTAAGCAGTTCTTC.

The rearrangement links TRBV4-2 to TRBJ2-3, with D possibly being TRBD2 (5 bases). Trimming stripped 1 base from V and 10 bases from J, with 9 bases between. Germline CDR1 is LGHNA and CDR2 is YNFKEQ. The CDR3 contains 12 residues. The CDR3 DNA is TGTGCCAGCAGCCAAGTAGCGCGCGCGCAGTATTTT. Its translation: CASSQVARAQYF.